The subject of this entry is one T cell receptor (beta chain). The source of the sample is a study of T cell changes during pregnancy in multiple sclerosis. Only in-frame clones appear in the TCRdb table, and some are missing; sequencing was by immunoSEQ multiplex PCR. This table holds approximately 27,000 clones, approximately 88% found once. Trimming cost V 3 bases and J 1 base, with 7 bases left between them. The germline V gene encodes CDR1 MNHEY and CDR2 SMNVEV (reference sequence). The length of the CDR3 is 13 residues. Material: CD8+ T cells from peripheral blood mononuclear cells, obtained before pregnancy. The chain joins TRBV27 to TRBJ2-7; perhaps TRBD1 as D (5 bases). The TCR was taken from a female donor with multiple sclerosis, enrolled in a pregnancy study. The CDR3 DNA reads TGTGCCAGCAGTTTCCAGGGATCCTACGAGCAGTACTTC. This encodes CASSFQGSYEQYF.